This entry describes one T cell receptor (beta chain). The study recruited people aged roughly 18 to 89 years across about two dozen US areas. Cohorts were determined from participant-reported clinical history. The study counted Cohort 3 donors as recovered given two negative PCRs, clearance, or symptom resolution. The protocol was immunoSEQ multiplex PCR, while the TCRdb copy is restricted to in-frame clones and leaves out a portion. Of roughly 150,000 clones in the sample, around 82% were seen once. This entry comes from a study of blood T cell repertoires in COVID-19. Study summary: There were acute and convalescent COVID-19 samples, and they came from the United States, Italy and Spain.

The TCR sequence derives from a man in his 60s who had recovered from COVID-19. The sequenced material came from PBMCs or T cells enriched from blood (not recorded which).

CDR3 sequence reads: CASSSSSTDTQYF. The CDR3 bases are TGTGCCAGCAGCTCCTCTAGCACAGATACGCAGTATTTT. This sequence joins TRBV5-4 and TRBJ2-3; D gene ambiguous. The CDR3 runs to 13 residues. Germline V CDR1 and CDR2: SGHNT, YYREEE (reference sequence). V gave up 3 bases and J gave up 0 bases, with 5 bases separating them.